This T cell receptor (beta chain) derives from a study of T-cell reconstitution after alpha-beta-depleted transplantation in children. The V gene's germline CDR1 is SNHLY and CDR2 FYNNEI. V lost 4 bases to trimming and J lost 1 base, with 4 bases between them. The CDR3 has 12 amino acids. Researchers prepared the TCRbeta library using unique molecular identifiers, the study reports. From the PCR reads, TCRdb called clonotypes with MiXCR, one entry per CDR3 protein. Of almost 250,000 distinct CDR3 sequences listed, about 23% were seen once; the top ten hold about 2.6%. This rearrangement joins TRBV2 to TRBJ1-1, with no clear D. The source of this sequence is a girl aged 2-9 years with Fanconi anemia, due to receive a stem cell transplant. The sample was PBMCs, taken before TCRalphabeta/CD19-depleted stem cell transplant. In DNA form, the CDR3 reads TGTGCCAGCAGTGTGAGGAACACTGAAGCTTTCTTT. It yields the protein CASSVRNTEAFF.